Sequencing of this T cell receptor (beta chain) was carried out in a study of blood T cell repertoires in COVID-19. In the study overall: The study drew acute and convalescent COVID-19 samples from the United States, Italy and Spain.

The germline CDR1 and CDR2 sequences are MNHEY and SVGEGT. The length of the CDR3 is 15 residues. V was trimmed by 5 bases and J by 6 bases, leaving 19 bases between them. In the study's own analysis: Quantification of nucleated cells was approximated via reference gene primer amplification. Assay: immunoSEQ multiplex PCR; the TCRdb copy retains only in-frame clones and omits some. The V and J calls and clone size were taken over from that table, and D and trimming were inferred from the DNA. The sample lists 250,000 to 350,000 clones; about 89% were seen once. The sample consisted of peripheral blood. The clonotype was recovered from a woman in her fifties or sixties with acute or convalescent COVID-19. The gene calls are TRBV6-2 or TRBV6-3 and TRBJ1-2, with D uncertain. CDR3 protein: CASSTRDGIRHGYTF. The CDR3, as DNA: TGTGCCAGCAGTACGCGCGACGGAATCAGGCATGGCTACACCTTC.